What follows is one T cell receptor beta chain and its context. This sample is drawn from a study of monozygotic twins with inflammatory bowel disease. No DNA is given; TCRdb re-called the 5' RACE reads and lists each CDR3 protein once. In all, the sample yields some 130,000 distinct CDR3 sequences. The sample comprised blood. The sequence derives from a human donor with ulcerative colitis or Crohn's disease, or a healthy co-twin of an affected twin (not recorded which).

This chain's CDR3 is CAWFKGGFNEQFF. This chain links TRBV30 with TRBJ2-1; the TRBD1 assignment by TCRdb is unverifiable without DNA. CDR1 and CDR2 from the germline V gene are GTSNPN and SVGIG (reference sequence). CDR3 length equals 13 residues. Using reference TRBV30 and TRBJ2-1 for the parts outside the CDR3, the full variable domain is SQTIHQWPATLVQPVGSPLSLECTVEGTSNPNLYWYRQAAGRGLQLLFYSVGIGQISSEVPQNLSASRPQDRQFILSSKKLLLSDSGFYLCAWFKGGFNEQFFGPGTRLTVL.